The text below deals with one TCR beta chain. This sample was taken from a study of blood T cell repertoires in COVID-19. As handled by the study authors: Reference gene primer amplification gave estimated nucleated cell counts. Libraries were prepared by immunoSEQ multiplex PCR; TCRdb keeps only in-frame clonotypes and omits some of them. V and J calls and clone size come straight from that table; D and trimming were deduced from the DNA. Among 150,000 to 200,000 clones listed, over 85% were seen once. Germline-derived CDR1 and CDR2 are MNHEY and SVGAGI. The CDR3 sequence is 15 residues long. V lost 2 bases to trimming and J lost 1 base, with 10 bases between them.

This chain links TRBV6-5 with TRBJ2-3; no reliable D call. The sequence came from a woman aged 60-75 years with COVID-19, enrolled during active disease. The specimen sequenced was peripheral blood. The CDR3 coding sequence is TGTGCCAGCAGTTACGAGTTGTACGGCACAGATACGCAGTATTTT. It encodes CASSYELYGTDTQYF.